Shown below are 6 T cell receptor beta chains from a single sample sequenced in a study of T cells in Graves' hyperthyroidism and ophthalmopathy. RNA transcripts were the template for amplifying TCR beta CDR3 regions. HTBI primers were used for first-round RT-PCR of the TCR CDR3. One entry per CDR3 protein, called by TCRdb with MiXCR from the multiplex PCR reads. The sample shows more than 300,000 distinct CDR3 sequences, approximately 13% of them seen only once. Sequenced sample: blood. All receptors derive from a woman aged 55-75 years with Graves' hyperthyroidism.

This clonotype was recorded a few times. The chain recombines TRBV7-9 with TRBJ1-2, with a possible D match to TRBD1 (5 bases). The CDR3 contains 15 residues. The V end was cut by 5 bases, the J end by 4 bases, with 17 bases between. Per germline, CDR1 SEHNR and CDR2 FQNEAQ (reference sequence). The CDR3 region is CASSRRDLEIYGYTF. Here the CDR3 DNA reads TGTGCCAGCAGCAGAAGGGACCTAGAGATCTATGGCTACACCTTC.

Many counts were recorded for this clonotype. The V gene is TRBV11-2, the J gene TRBJ2-3, with TRBD2 matching 9 bases. The CDR3 is 17 amino acids. The V gene's germline CDR1 is SGHAT and CDR2 FQNNGV. With V trimmed by 3 bases and J by 8 bases, 15 bases remained unmatched. The CDR3 DNA reads as TGTGCCAGCAGCTTCCCCTCGGGCGGGAGGGGGCAGGGTACGCAGTATTTT. As protein: CASSFPSGGRGQGTQYF.

This clonotype was detected a few times. The rearrangement joins TRBV6-1 to TRBJ2-7, with D possibly called TRBD1 or TRBD2 (5 bases each). This CDR3 region has 13 residues. Trimming stripped 5 bases from V and 2 bases from J, with 10 bases between. Germline V lookup: CDR1 MNHNS, CDR2 SASEGT. The CDR3 spells CASSRDHAYEQYF. The DNA for the CDR3 is TGTGCCAGCAGTCGGGACCACGCCTACGAGCAGTACTTC.

To note about this clonotype: This sequence may be a read error, since a much larger clone differs from it by one base. This rearrangement joins TRBV28 to TRBJ2-7, with TRBD1 matching 8 bases. From germline, CDR1 is MDHEN and CDR2 SYDVKM. The CDR3 is 15 residues long. Unmatched junction bases numbered 11, after V lost 5 bases and J lost 5 bases. Here the CDR3 DNA reads TGTGCCAGCAGTCCCGACCTTGGACAGGGCCACGAGCAGTACTTC. This translates into CASSPDLGQGHEQYF.

This clonotype was seen repeatedly, ten times or more. The chain recombines TRBV28 with TRBJ1-2, with D possibly matching TRBD1 (6 bases). The CDR3 contains 16 residues. Trimming removed 5 bases from V and 6 bases from J, with 22 bases in between. Germline V gene sequence: CDR1 MDHEN, CDR2 SYDVKM. The CDR3: CASSTPRDNGLDGYTF. As DNA, the CDR3 is TGTGCCAGCAGTACTCCCCGGGACAACGGGCTCGATGGCTACACCTTC.

This clonotype has ten or more counts. The V call is TRBV29-1, the J call TRBJ2-1; D is uncertain. The V gene lost 6 bases and the J gene lost 5 bases, with 11 bases spanning the gap. Germline-derived CDR1 and CDR2 are SQVTM and ANQGSEA. The CDR3 is 12 amino acids. The CDR3, as DNA: TGCAGCGTACCTACTACCGACAATGAGCAGTTCTTC. The encoded protein is CSVPTTDNEQFF.